This passage covers 11 T cell receptor beta chains from one sample sequenced in a study of identifying expanded T cells in peripheral blood. Clones were read by immunoSEQ multiplex PCR, and TCRdb kept only the in-frame ones, dropping some. The sample shows approximately 100,000 clones, around nine tenths of them seen only once. Material: blood. The origin of the receptors is a person aged 18 to 75 in good health.

This clone showed up just a few times. This chain connects TRBV5-4 to TRBJ1-6, with a possible D match to TRBD1 (5 bases). V lost 4 bases to trimming and J lost 14 bases, with 28 bases between them. Germline CDR1 is SGHNT and CDR2 is YYREEE (reference sequence). The CDR3 loop spans 17 amino acids. DNA for the CDR3: TGTGCCAGCAGCGCGGGCGCCTTGGGGACGTCTGGCGGGACCCTCCACTTT. Its protein is CASSAGALGTSGGTLHF.

DNA of the CDR3: TGTGCCAGTACCCGTTCGGACAGGTCTAGCACAGATACGCAGTATTTT. Protein product: CASTRSDRSSTDTQYF. V is TRBV19 and J is TRBJ2-3; TRBD1 matches at 7 bases. Trimming removed 7 bases from V and 0 bases from J; junction bases left unmatched: 10. Germline V gives CDR1 LNHDA, CDR2 SQIVND (reference sequence). This CDR3 is built from 16 residues.

This chain uses TRBV30 with TRBJ2-3; no definite D call. The germline V gene has CDR1 GTSNPN and CDR2 SVGIG (reference sequence). The CDR3 has 14 residues. With 0 bases removed from V and 2 bases from J, the gap between germline ends came to 9 bases. The CDR3 spells CAWSVWRATDTQYF. The CDR3 coding sequence is TGTGCCTGGAGTGTATGGCGCGCCACAGATACGCAGTATTTT.

The chain is built from TRBV4-2 and TRBJ2-5; TRBD2 is a possible D gene (6 bases). Trimming removed 0 bases from V and 4 bases from J, with 12 bases in between. Germline V lookup: CDR1 LGHNA, CDR2 YNFKEQ. The CDR3 runs to 15 residues. As DNA, the CDR3 is TGTGCCAGCAGCCAAGATCTAGCGACCCCAGAGACCCAGTACTTC. Protein product: CASSQDLATPETQYF.

V gene TRBV10-1 combines with J gene TRBJ2-7, with a possible D match to TRBD1 (5 bases). In germline, CDR1 is WNHNN, CDR2 SYGVQD (reference sequence). Trimming cost V 8 bases and J 8 bases, with 13 bases left between them. The CDR3 totals 11 residues. CDR3 sequence reads: CASAAGNKQYF. For the CDR3, the DNA is TGCGCCAGCGCTGCAGGGAATAAGCAGTACTTC.

The CDR3 DNA reads as TGTGCCAGCCGGGACACTATTCAGCCCCAGCATTTT. Translation: CASRDTIQPQHF. The rearrangement joins TRBV28 to TRBJ1-5, with D possibly matching TRBD1 (6 bases). Trimming removed 8 bases at V and 6 bases at J, with 11 bases between. The CDR3 totals 12 residues. Germline values: CDR1 MDHEN, CDR2 SYDVKM.

The rearrangement links TRBV9 to TRBJ2-7; maybe TRBD2 (6 bases). The CDR3 consists of 19 residues. V lost 7 bases and J 0 bases, leaving 29 bases between the germline ends. The germline CDR1 and CDR2 sequences are SGDLS and YYNGEE. DNA for the CDR3: TGTGCCAGCCCCCCGGCCGGAGGGAGCGGCGAGAGGGCCTCCTACGAGCAGTACTTC. This gives the protein CASPPAGGSGERASYEQYF.

The chain carries TRBV7-7 and TRBJ2-5; no firm D call. Germline V gene data show CDR1 as SSHAT and CDR2 as FNYEAQ (reference sequence). The CDR3 totals 14 residues. V gave up 0 bases and J gave up 1 base, with 6 bases separating them. CDR3 in amino acids: CASSLAASQETQYF. The CDR3 nucleotides are TGTGCCAGCAGCTTAGCGGCTAGCCAAGAGACCCAGTACTTC.

V and J are TRBV30 and TRBJ2-3, with 7 bases fitting TRBD1. The CDR3 has 14 amino acids. The V gene end was trimmed by 8 bases and the J gene end by 0 bases; junction bases not matched to a gene: 8. Germline CDR1 GTSNPN, CDR2 SVGIG (reference sequence). Written as DNA, the CDR3 is TGTGCCGGTTACAAGGGGGCTAGCACAGATACGCAGTATTTT. Encoded protein: CAGYKGASTDTQYF.

The rearrangement uses TRBV10-3 and TRBJ2-1; TRBD2 aligns across 10 bases. The CDR3 length is 14 residues. Germline V gives CDR1 ENHRY, CDR2 SYGVKD. After removal of 11 bases from V and 8 bases from J, the junction contained 12 bases not matched to a gene. The CDR3 loop is CASRAGGYDHEQFF. The DNA for the CDR3 is TGTGCCTCCCGAGCGGGGGGGTATGATCATGAGCAGTTCTTC.

The table lists this clone with a count of one. The rearrangement uses TRBV9 and TRBJ2-7; D is possibly TRBD2 (6 bases). Near its end, the DNA agrees better with TRBJ2-1, so the J call may be wrong. The germline V gene encodes CDR1 SGDLS and CDR2 YYNGEE. The CDR3 covers 15 residues. The CDR3 is CASSSAGLSYNEQFF. The CDR3 nucleotides are TGTGCCAGCAGCAGTGCGGGGCTGTCCTACAATGAGCAGTTCTTC.